This T cell receptor beta chain originates from a study of a mutant IDH1 vaccine in newly diagnosed glioma. Overall study context: A roughly 62% male, approximately 38% female split and a mean age of about 44 years characterized treated patients. Most patients had radiochemotherapy with temozolomide before enrollment; others had one alone.

Regarding this clone: As yet, its antigen is unknown.

Time point described: baseline, week 1 (first vaccination visit). The treatment was: pre-vaccination baseline after standard-of-care therapy. The astrocytomas were IDH1-mutant, ATRX-negative, and WHO grade 3 or 4. V lost 6 bases, J lost 3 bases, and 15 bases lay in between. CDR1 is SQVTM, CDR2 ANQGSEA, per germline. This CDR3 has 13 residues. Study results and caveats: Overall, roughly 95% of patients had vaccine-induced immune responses.

Measured with immunoSEQ multiplex PCR; TCRdb has only the in-frame clones, and not every one. The table records 70,000 to 95,000 clones, over 75% of them present only once. The sequence derives from a man between 35 and 55 years old with glioma. Some clones in this sample may be carry-over from other donors' samples. The sample in question was PBMCs, obtained from a glioma patient treated with radiotherapy, temozolomide or both. The chain combines TRBV29-1 with TRBJ2-7, with D maybe TRBD1 (5 bases). The CDR3 loop is CSVTGISDYEQYF. The CDR3 DNA reads as TGCAGCGTAACAGGAATCAGCGACTACGAGCAGTACTTC.